The subject of this entry is one T cell receptor (beta chain). The antigen remains undetermined. V dropped 5 bases and J dropped 0 bases, with 8 bases sitting between them. The CDR3 runs to 15 residues. The germline gives CDR1 SGHDN, CDR2 FVKESK. Sample-barcoded 5' priming and a J-beta primer mix drove a second PCR of 7 to 11 cycles. TCRdb re-analysed the 5' RACE reads in MiXCR, keeping a single row per CDR3 protein. Of about a million distinct CDR3 sequences listed, about 48% were seen once; the top ten hold about an eighth. This sample is part of a study of blood T cells in healthy people across ages. Study-level results: Roughly linear declines in TCR beta diversity per million T cells occurred with age. Naive CD4+ cells and diversity were both higher in long-lived donors than in aged donors.

The origin of this receptor is a man aged 25-40 years in good health. The sample consisted of blood. The chain combines TRBV14 with TRBJ2-6; D gene ambiguous. This CDR3 reads CASSEQYSGANVLTF. In DNA, the CDR3 is TGTGCCAGCAGCGAGCAGTACTCTGGGGCCAACGTCCTGACTTTC.